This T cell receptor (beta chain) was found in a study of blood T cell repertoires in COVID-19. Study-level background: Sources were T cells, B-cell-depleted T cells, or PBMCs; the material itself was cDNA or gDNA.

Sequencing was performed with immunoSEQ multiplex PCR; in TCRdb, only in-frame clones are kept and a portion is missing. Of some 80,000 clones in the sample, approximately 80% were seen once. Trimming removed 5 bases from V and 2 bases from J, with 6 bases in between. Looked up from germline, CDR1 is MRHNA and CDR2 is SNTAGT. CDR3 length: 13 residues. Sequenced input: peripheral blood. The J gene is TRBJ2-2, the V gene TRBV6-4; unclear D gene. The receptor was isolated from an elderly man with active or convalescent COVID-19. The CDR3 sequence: CASSQTNTGELFF. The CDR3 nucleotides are TGTGCCAGCAGTCAGACAAACACCGGGGAGCTGTTTTTT.